A single sample is the source of the 3 T cell receptor beta chains below, sequenced in a study of cytomegalovirus exposure and HLA in healthy donors. PCR involved 60 Vbeta and 13 Jbeta primers. TCRdb's copy holds only in-frame clones and misses some; the assay was immunoSEQ multiplex PCR. The table lists approximately 190,000 clones, roughly 73% of them singletons, with less than 2% in the top ten. Input material: PBMCs. The receptors shown here come from a woman aged 25 to 39 in good health and CMV-seronegative.

V is TRBV7-3 and J is TRBJ2-1; perhaps TRBD1 as D (6 bases). This CDR3 comprises 14 residues. CDR1 is SGHTA and CDR2 is FQGTGA in the germline V gene. Trimming left V 4 bases short and J 5 bases short, with 12 bases between. The DNA for the CDR3 is TGTGCCAGCAGCTACACAGGGACCGACAATGAGCAGTTCTTC. Amino acids: CASSYTGTDNEQFF.

The chain employs TRBV5-6 and TRBJ2-1; 10 bases align to TRBD2. V lost 4 bases to trimming and J lost 3 bases; unmatched junction nucleotides: 4. The CDR3 runs 15 residues. CDR1 is SGHDT, CDR2 YYEEEE, per germline. The CDR3 sequence is CASSRRTSGYNEQFF. The CDR3 DNA is TGTGCCAGCAGCCGAAGGACTAGCGGCTACAATGAGCAGTTCTTC.

This chain connects TRBV27 to TRBJ1-1; D gene unclear. The V and J ends lost 3 bases and 7 bases respectively, with 18 bases between them. The CDR3 has 15 residues. Germline CDR1 MNHEY, CDR2 SMNVEV (reference sequence). CDR3 in amino acids: CASSFTTVNKIEAFF. CDR3 coding DNA: TGTGCCAGCAGTTTCACGACTGTTAACAAGATTGAAGCTTTCTTT.